The text below deals with one T cell receptor beta chain. Other DNA sequences in the sample encode the same CDR3. The sample belongs to a study of shared clonotypes between healthy human individuals. Using immunoSEQ multiplex PCR, the repertoire was profiled, and TCRdb retains in-frame clones only, with some absent. This sample has about 1,800,000 clones, with just under 95% found just once. The CDR3 contains 13 residues. V shed 2 bases and J shed 4 bases, with 8 bases lying between them. In germline, CDR1 is MNHEY, CDR2 SMNVEV (reference sequence). Naive CD8 cells, CD45RO-negative and positively selected for CCR7, excluded terminally differentiated effector memory CD45RA+ cells.

The V call is TRBV27, the J call TRBJ1-1; D ambiguous. Sequencing was done on a sample of naive CD8+ T cells sorted from blood. This receptor was obtained from a young man in good health. In DNA form, the CDR3 reads TGTGCCAGCAGTTTAAGTCTCGGCACTGAAGCTTTCTTT. It encodes CASSLSLGTEAFF.